The 30 T cell receptor beta chains listed next were all sequenced from one sample in a study of patients and donors after allogeneic stem cell transplantation. Each CDR3 protein gets one entry after TCRdb re-called the RT-PCR reads with MiXCR. The profile shows about 960,000 distinct CDR3 sequences, approximately 19% of them singletons. The sample taken for sequencing was blood, either unsorted or a sorted T cell fraction (not recorded which). These receptor sequences come from a human donor who was either an allogeneic HSCT recipient or a stem cell or donor lymphocyte infusion donor (not recorded which). It is not recorded whose cells these are; they may come from a transplant donor.

The gene calls are TRBV4-1 and TRBJ1-4; 12 bases are shared with TRBD1. The CDR3 spans 16 residues. From germline, CDR1 is MGHRA and CDR2 YSYEKL. J was trimmed by 10 bases and V by 3 bases; bases with no gene match: 9. The CDR3 DNA sequence: TGCGCCAGCAGCCACGTCGCCGGGACAGGGGGCCGAAAACTGTTTTTT. This codes for CASSHVAGTGGRKLFF.

This clonotype was counted a few times. The V and J genes are TRBV12-3 or TRBV12-4 and TRBJ1-2, with 7 bases lining up with TRBD1. Losses at the gene ends were 6 bases for V and 6 bases for J; bases not matched to a gene: 13. CDR3 length equals 15 residues. CDR3 bases: TGTGCCAGCAGCCTCGCCCGGGACAGACCTCATGGCTACACCTTC. Translation gives CASSLARDRPHGYTF.

The J gene is TRBJ1-5, the V gene TRBV11-2; 10 bases align to TRBD1. The CDR3 runs to 15 residues. Germline V lookup: CDR1 SGHAT, CDR2 FQNNGV. Germline trimming cut 1 base from V and 6 bases from J; bases unmatched to any gene: 3. CDR3 loop: CASSLGTGGPQPQHF. CDR3 coding DNA: TGTGCCAGCAGCTTAGGGACAGGGGGGCCTCAGCCCCAGCATTTT.

This clonotype was seen a few times. The genes are TRBV6-1 and TRBJ2-5; D remains unclear. Trimming pared 7 bases from V and 5 bases from J, leaving 17 bases between. The germline V gene encodes CDR1 MNHNS and CDR2 SASEGT. This CDR3 has 14 residues. CDR3 sequence (DNA): TGTGCCAGCACTCGGGTCTCACACCCGGAGACCCAGTACTTC. Its protein product is CASTRVSHPETQYF.

Only a few counts were recorded for this clonotype. The chain is built from TRBV7-9 and TRBJ2-5, with TRBD1 matching over 8 bases. This CDR3 has 15 residues. V lost 1 base, J lost 6 bases, and 7 bases stayed unmatched. In germline, CDR1 is SEHNR, CDR2 FQNEAQ (reference sequence). This CDR3 reads CASSLGRTGPQTQYF. The CDR3 DNA reads TGTGCCAGCAGCTTAGGTCGGACAGGGCCCCAGACCCAGTACTTC.

This chain connects TRBV4-2 to TRBJ1-1; maybe TRBD1 (5 bases). Germline lookup yields CDR1 LGHNA and CDR2 YNFKEQ. V was shortened by 0 bases and J by 4 bases, with 12 bases between the two germline ends. The CDR3 totals 15 residues. The CDR3 region has the DNA TGTGCCAGCAGCCAAGATCAGGGAAGGGCCACTGAAGCTTTCTTT. This codes for CASSQDQGRATEAFF.

This clonotype was counted between two and nine times. This rearrangement joins TRBV12-3 or TRBV12-4 to TRBJ1-6; weak D call: TRBD1 (5 bases). The V end lost 5 bases, the J end lost 5 bases, and 13 bases lay between the germline ends. The CDR3 covers 15 residues. The CDR3 region is CASSHRTVDNSPLHF. CDR3 coding DNA: TGTGCCAGCAGTCACAGGACGGTCGATAATTCACCCCTCCACTTT.

The V gene is TRBV27, the J gene TRBJ1-5; 7 bases fit TRBD1. CDR1 and CDR2 (germline): MNHEY, SMNVEV (reference sequence). The trim removed 11 bases at V and 9 bases at J, leaving 16 bases unmatched. The CDR3 has 14 amino acids. This chain's CDR3 is CAVTGTVGLGPQHF. CDR3 DNA: TGTGCCGTGACCGGGACAGTGGGCTTGGGGCCCCAGCATTTT.

This clonotype showed up just a few times. The chain carries TRBV6-1 and TRBJ2-7; D not resolved. CDR3 length: 14 amino acids. Germline V gene lookup returns CDR1 MNHNS and CDR2 SASEGT. V lost 6 bases, J lost 0 bases, and 12 bases lay in between. CDR3 in amino acids: CASSRTVSSYEQYF. The CDR3 DNA sequence: TGTGCCAGCAGCCGGACGGTCAGCTCCTACGAGCAGTACTTC.

This clonotype was seen only a few times. The rearrangement joins TRBV7-3 to TRBJ2-5; D is unclear. The germline V gene has CDR1 SGHTA and CDR2 FQGTGA. Deletions cut 0 bases from V and 5 bases from J, with 10 bases between. CDR3 length: 14 residues. The CDR3 region has the DNA TGTGCCAGCAGCTTAACGGGATCGGGCGAGACCCAGTACTTC. Its protein is CASSLTGSGETQYF.

For the CDR3, the DNA is TGTGCCAGCAGCCAAACGGCCGGACAGGGCAAACGGGCCACCGGGGAGCTGTTTTTT. It codes for CASSQTAGQGKRATGELFF. The V and J genes are TRBV12-3 or TRBV12-4 and TRBJ2-2, with 8 bases identical to TRBD1. V dropped 6 bases and J dropped 4; count of bases not matched to a gene: 19. This CDR3 region has 19 residues.

This clonotype came up a few times. This chain uses TRBV3-1 with TRBJ1-2; D is unclear. The germline V gene encodes CDR1 LGHDT and CDR2 YNNKEL (reference sequence). Trimming removed 4 bases from V and 8 bases from J, with 26 bases in between. The CDR3 covers 17 residues. CDR3 amino acids: CASSPPEEGTANRGYTF. The CDR3 nucleotides read TGTGCCAGCAGCCCTCCGGAGGAGGGAACAGCTAATCGGGGCTACACCTTC.

This clonotype was counted a few times. The gene calls are TRBV25-1 and TRBJ2-5; D is perhaps TRBD2 (6 bases). V lost 8 bases to trimming and J lost 0 bases, with 13 bases between them. Germline CDR1 MGHDK, CDR2 SYGVNS. This CDR3 is built from 14 residues. CDR3 loop: CASAGLLYQETQYF. In DNA, the CDR3 is TGTGCCAGCGCCGGACTATTGTACCAAGAGACCCAGTACTTC.

This clonotype was seen only once. The chain has TRBV7-3 and TRBJ2-7; the D gene is possibly TRBD2 (5 bases). The CDR3 length is 13 residues. Germline values: CDR1 SGHTA, CDR2 FQGTGA. V was clipped by 5 bases and J by 6 bases, with 14 bases between them. The CDR3 loop reads CASSRSGGAEQYF. DNA for the CDR3: TGTGCCAGCAGCCGCTCCGGAGGCGCCGAGCAGTACTTC.

The chain joins TRBV20-1 to TRBJ2-7; a possible D gene is TRBD1 (6 bases). V was clipped by 3 bases and J by 4 bases, with 13 bases between them. The CDR3 contains 13 residues. CDR1 and CDR2 (germline): DFQATT, SNEGSKA (reference sequence). CDR3 sequence reads: CSASRGYRYEQYF. CDR3 sequence (DNA): TGCAGTGCTAGCAGGGGTTATAGGTACGAGCAGTACTTC.

This clonotype was counted only a few times. The chain is built from TRBV5-1 and TRBJ2-1, with 9 bases that match TRBD2. Unmatched junction bases numbered 7, after V lost 4 bases and J lost 2 bases. Germline V CDR1 and CDR2: SGHRS, YFSETQ. CDR3 length: 16 residues. CDR3 nucleotides: TGCGCCAGCAGCGACGTAGCGGGGGAGACCTACAATGAGCAGTTCTTC. Its translation is CASSDVAGETYNEQFF.

This clonotype was detected only a few times. The chain uses TRBV9 and TRBJ1-6, with 9 bases lining up with TRBD1. This CDR3 is built from 15 residues. Germline V gene sequence: CDR1 SGDLS, CDR2 YYNGEE. J gave up 6 bases and V 6 bases, and 7 bases lay outside the gene matches. This CDR3 is CASNSRGQGNSPLHF. The CDR3 bases are TGTGCCAGCAACTCAAGGGGACAGGGTAATTCACCCCTCCACTTT.

This clonotype was recorded many times. V and J are TRBV6-5 and TRBJ2-7; D call uncertain. This CDR3 comprises 13 residues. V was cut by 3 bases and J by 3 bases, with 9 bases left in between. Germline V CDR1 and CDR2: MNHEY, SVGAGI. CDR3 region: CASSYRNGYEQYF. CDR3 nucleotide sequence: TGTGCCAGCAGTTATCGGAACGGCTACGAGCAGTACTTC.

The chain joins TRBV6-5 to TRBJ2-4, with D perhaps being TRBD1 or TRBD2 (5 bases each). This CDR3 is 16 amino acids long. Germline CDR1 is MNHEY and CDR2 is SVGAGI. The ends were cut back, 4 bases at V and 0 bases at J, with 13 bases in the middle. The DNA of the CDR3 is TGTGCCAGCAGTTTCGATCGGGGCCGAGCCAAAAACATTCAGTACTTC. It yields the protein CASSFDRGRAKNIQYF.

J is TRBJ1-1 and V is TRBV12-3 or TRBV12-4; TRBD1 is a possible D gene (6 bases). This CDR3 region has 16 residues. V was pared by 3 bases and J by 5 bases, with 19 bases between. The CDR3 protein is CASSFAFVDRRTEAFF. CDR3 sequence (DNA): TGTGCCAGCAGTTTCGCGTTTGTAGACAGGAGGACTGAAGCTTTCTTT.

This rearrangement joins TRBV20-1 to TRBJ1-5; D may be TRBD1 (5 bases). This CDR3 comprises 15 residues. Germline assignment: CDR1 DFQATT and CDR2 SNEGSKA (reference sequence). V was clipped by 2 bases and J by 5 bases, with 16 bases between them. The CDR3 DNA sequence: TGCAGTGCTAGAAGAGTAGACAGCCTCTATCAGCCCCAGCATTTT. Translated: CSARRVDSLYQPQHF.

V gene TRBV4-3 combines with J gene TRBJ2-3; D could derive from TRBD1 or TRBD2 (5 bases each). This CDR3 region has 13 residues. Trimming left V 0 bases short and J 11 bases short, with 12 bases between. The germline gives CDR1 LGHNA, CDR2 YSLEER. The DNA for the CDR3 is TGCGCCAGCAGCCAAGATGGGGGACCCCGGCAGTATTTT. Translating gives CASSQDGGPRQYF.

The chain has TRBV18 and TRBJ2-7; possibly TRBD2 for D (7 bases). Trimming cost V 2 bases and J 6 bases, with 17 bases left between them. This CDR3 has 15 amino acids. The germline V gene encodes CDR1 KGHSH and CDR2 LQKENI. The CDR3 DNA follows: TGTGCCAGCTCACCAGGGGGGGCAGGGCATGGCGAGCAGTACTTC. Translated: CASSPGGAGHGEQYF.

The gene calls are TRBV5-6 and TRBJ1-2; the D gene is possibly TRBD1 (6 bases). Germline CDR1 reads SGHDT; CDR2 reads YYEEEE. The CDR3 sequence is 14 residues long. The V end was cut by 4 bases, the J end by 2 bases, with 12 bases between. The CDR3 DNA reads as TGTGCCAGCAGCCGAGGGGGAGAAAACTATGGCTACACCTTC. Encoded protein: CASSRGGENYGYTF.

This clonotype occurred a few times. This chain joins TRBV18 and TRBJ1-1; D remains ambiguous. In germline, CDR1 is KGHSH, CDR2 LQKENI. The length of the CDR3 is 15 residues. The V gene lost 4 bases and the J gene lost 4 bases, with 16 bases spanning the gap. The CDR3 here is CASSQESRPTTEAFF. The CDR3 DNA reads as TGTGCCAGCTCACAAGAGTCACGCCCGACCACTGAAGCTTTCTTT.

This clonotype showed up just a few times. The chain employs TRBV7-9 and TRBJ2-3; no reliable D call. Trimming took off 5 bases at V and 5 bases at J, with 17 bases between the two ends. Germline V gene lookup returns CDR1 SEHNR and CDR2 FQNEAQ (reference sequence). The CDR3 length is 15 residues. The CDR3 region is CASSRRQPSQDTQYF. For the CDR3, the DNA is TGTGCCAGCAGCCGTCGGCAGCCGTCTCAAGATACGCAGTATTTT.

The V and J genes are TRBV3-1 and TRBJ2-7; D may be TRBD1 (6 bases). Trimming removed 5 bases at V and 5 bases at J, with 22 bases between. Germline V gene data show CDR1 as LGHDT and CDR2 as YNNKEL (reference sequence). The CDR3 covers 16 residues. CDR3 bases: TGTGCCAGCAGCGGAGACAAAGGACAGATTTTTCACGAGCAGTACTTC. Protein sequence: CASSGDKGQIFHEQYF.

The V and J genes are TRBV6-1 and TRBJ1-2; D is perhaps TRBD1 (5 bases). The CDR3 spans 14 residues. Looked up from germline, CDR1 is MNHNS and CDR2 is SASEGT. V dropped 6 bases and J dropped 1 base, with 12 bases sitting between them. Written as DNA, the CDR3 is TGTGCCAGCAGGACGACAGTCCTTAACTATGGCTACACCTTC. Amino acid sequence: CASRTTVLNYGYTF.

V gene TRBV2 combines with J gene TRBJ2-1, with a weak D call TRBD1 (6 bases). The ends were cut back, 8 bases at V and 7 bases at J, with 27 bases in the middle. The germline V gene encodes CDR1 SNHLY and CDR2 FYNNEI. This CDR3 comprises 17 residues. The CDR3 loop reads CASRWTDKLPRHNEQFF. As DNA, the CDR3 is TGTGCCAGCCGGTGGACAGATAAGCTCCCTAGGCATAATGAGCAGTTCTTC.

The gene calls are TRBV20-1 and TRBJ2-7; D may be TRBD2 (6 bases). The ends were cut back, 3 bases at V and 1 base at J, with 13 bases in the middle. This CDR3 has 14 residues. CDR1 and CDR2 from the germline V gene are DFQATT and SNEGSKA (reference sequence). CDR3 nucleotide sequence: TGCAGTGCTAGGGCAAGCGGGTTGTCCTACGAGCAGTACTTC. This gives the protein CSARASGLSYEQYF.